The 23 T cell receptor beta chains below were found in one sample sequenced in a study of blood T cell repertoires in COVID-19. Libraries were prepared by immunoSEQ multiplex PCR; TCRdb keeps only in-frame clonotypes and omits some of them. The profile covers about 250,000 clones, with approximately 84% appearing a single time and roughly 3.1% taken by the ten largest. The sequenced sample was PBMCs or T cells enriched from blood (not recorded which). The receptors derive from a man between 45 and 60 years old who had recovered from COVID-19.

The V and J genes are TRBV30 and TRBJ2-3; the D gene is possibly TRBD2 (5 bases). Germline lookup yields CDR1 GTSNPN and CDR2 SVGIG (reference sequence). The ends were cut back, 4 bases at V and 0 bases at J, with 5 bases in the middle. The CDR3 covers 12 residues. In DNA form, the CDR3 reads TGTGCCTGGACGGGGAGCACAGATACGCAGTATTTT. The encoded protein is CAWTGSTDTQYF. The whole variable domain, remainder taken from reference TRBV30 and TRBJ2-3, is SQTIHQWPATLVQPVGSPLSLECTVEGTSNPNLYWYRQAAGRGLQLLFYSVGIGQISSEVPQNLSASRPQDRQFILSSKKLLLSDSGFYLCAWTGSTDTQYFGPGTRLTVL.

V is TRBV27 and J is TRBJ2-1; 12 bases align to TRBD2. Trimming cost V 5 bases and J 7 bases; bases outside gene matches: 18. The germline gives CDR1 MNHEY, CDR2 SMNVEV (reference sequence). The CDR3 totals 19 residues. The CDR3 loop is CASSPLRTSGKWKNNEQFF. CDR3 nucleotide sequence: TGTGCCAGCAGTCCCCTTCGGACTAGCGGGAAGTGGAAAAATAATGAGCAGTTCTTC.

The V call is TRBV11-2, the J call TRBJ2-5; a possible D gene is TRBD2 (9 bases). The CDR3 is 17 residues long. CDR1 is SGHAT, CDR2 FQNNGV, per germline. The V end lost 5 bases, the J end lost 2 bases, and 21 bases lay between the germline ends. CDR3 sequence reads: CASSLGGGDRRQETQYF. DNA of the CDR3: TGTGCCAGCAGCCTCGGCGGGGGGGACAGGAGACAAGAGACCCAGTACTTC.

The chain recombines TRBV18 with TRBJ1-1; weak D call: TRBD1 (6 bases). Per germline, CDR1 KGHSH and CDR2 LQKENI. V gave up 3 bases and J gave up 8 bases, with 13 bases separating them. The CDR3 is made up of 13 amino acids. CDR3 amino acids: CASSPDSATEAFF. The DNA of the CDR3 is TGTGCCAGCTCACCGGACAGCGCCACAGAAGCTTTCTTT. Variable domain in full (rest from reference TRBV18 and TRBJ1-1): NAGVMQNPRHLVRRRGQEARLRCSPMKGHSHVYWYRQLPEEGLKFMVYLQKENIIDESGMPKERFSAEFPKEGPSILRIQQVVRGDSAAYFCASSPDSATEAFFGQGTRLTVV.

The V gene is TRBV15, the J gene TRBJ2-7, with TRBD2 as a possible D gene (6 bases). CDR1 is LNHNV and CDR2 is YYDKDF in the germline V gene (reference sequence). This CDR3 has 16 amino acids. V was cut by 5 bases and J by 3 bases, with 20 bases left in between. This CDR3 reads CATSGPGGGGYYEQYF. In DNA form, the CDR3 reads TGTGCCACCAGCGGCCCTGGGGGTGGGGGGTACTACGAGCAGTACTTC. Full variable domain (remainder filled in from reference TRBV15 and TRBJ2-7): DAMVIQNPRYQVTQFGKPVTLSCSQTLNHNVMYWYQQKSSQAPKLLFHYYDKDFNNEADTPDNFQSRRPNTSFCFLDIRSPGLGDTAMYLCATSGPGGGGYYEQYFGPGTRLTVT.

The chain links TRBV5-1 to TRBJ2-3; TRBD1 matches at 7 bases. CDR3 size: 14 residues. With 5 bases clipped from V and 1 base from J, the junction kept 4 bases outside the gene matches. The germline V gene encodes CDR1 SGHRS and CDR2 YFSETQ. The DNA of the CDR3 is TGCGCCAGCAGAAAGGGGGCAGGCACAGATACGCAGTATTTT. This translates into CASRKGAGTDTQYF.

This sequence joins TRBV21-1 and TRBJ2-5; the table calls TRBD1, which could not be checked here. TRBV21-1 is listed as a pseudogene. The CDR3 loop spans 16 amino acids. CDR3 region: CASSKPDDRGLETQYF. CDR3 DNA: TGTGCCAGCAGCAAACCCGACGACAGGGGTTTGGAGACCCAGTACTTC.

This chain joins TRBV18 and TRBJ2-5, with a possible D match to TRBD2 (7 bases). Germline V lookup: CDR1 KGHSH, CDR2 LQKENI. This CDR3 has 16 amino acids. V was pared by 2 bases and J by 4 bases, with 17 bases between. CDR3 sequence: CASSPSGTSGGETQYF. CDR3 coding DNA: TGTGCCAGCTCACCATCGGGGACATCGGGGGGAGAGACCCAGTACTTC.

This chain connects TRBV19 to TRBJ2-1, with TRBD1 as a possible D gene (6 bases). CDR1 and CDR2 from the germline V gene are LNHDA and SQIVND (reference sequence). CDR3 length: 14 residues. Between the trimmed V and J ends, which lost 7 bases and 5 bases, there was a span of 15 bases. The chain's CDR3 is CASTQGPGHNEQFF. In DNA form, the CDR3 reads TGTGCCAGTACCCAGGGGCCGGGGCACAATGAGCAGTTCTTC.

The CDR3 DNA follows: TGTGCCAGCAGCCTCCACCCGAGCTTTTTCTTT. Residues: CASSLHPSFFF. V gene TRBV3-1 (or the pseudogene TRBV3-2) combines with J gene TRBJ1-1; D gene unclear. The CDR3 contains 11 residues. Germline CDR1 is LGHDT and CDR2 is YNNKEL (reference sequence). The ends were cut back, 4 bases at V and 13 bases at J, with 13 bases in the middle.

The chain combines TRBV7-9 with TRBJ2-5; unclear D gene. Looked up from germline, CDR1 is SEHNR and CDR2 is FQNEAQ (reference sequence). Trimming left V 0 bases short and J 4 bases short, with 9 bases between. The CDR3 is made up of 14 amino acids. The CDR3 region is CASSLASAAETQYF. DNA of the CDR3: TGTGCCAGCAGCTTAGCGTCTGCGGCAGAGACCCAGTACTTC.

This sequence joins TRBV15 and TRBJ1-3, with 9 bases identical to TRBD1. Looked up from germline, CDR1 is LNHNV and CDR2 is YYDKDF (reference sequence). The CDR3 contains 14 residues. The ends lost 6 bases at V and 1 base at J; junction bases unmatched: 1. The CDR3 spells CATRQGASGNTIYF. CDR3 bases: TGTGCCACCAGACAGGGGGCGTCTGGAAACACCATATATTTT.

The rearrangement links TRBV25-1 to TRBJ1-2, with 7 bases lining up with TRBD1. The CDR3 totals 12 residues. With V trimmed by 6 bases and J by 8 bases, 6 bases remained unmatched. Germline CDR1 and CDR2: MGHDK and SYGVNS. The CDR3 region is CASSEQGQGYTF. Written as DNA, the CDR3 is TGTGCCAGCAGCGAACAGGGGCAGGGCTACACCTTC.

This clone was detected only once. The chain recombines TRBV28 with TRBJ1-2; the D gene is possibly TRBD1 (5 bases). Trimming left V 6 bases short and J 4 bases short, with 18 bases between. CDR1 and CDR2 from the germline V gene are MDHEN and SYDVKM. CDR3 length equals 15 residues. Written as DNA, the CDR3 is TGTGCCAGCAGCCGAGACAGTAGACACTCCTATGGCTACACCTTC. Its translation is CASSRDSRHSYGYTF.

The rearrangement uses TRBV28 and TRBJ1-2, with TRBD1 as a possible D gene (5 bases). Trimming cost V 4 bases and J 3 bases, with 15 bases left between them. The germline CDR1 and CDR2 sequences are MDHEN and SYDVKM. The CDR3 loop spans 15 amino acids. The CDR3 here is CASSSQRTGYYGYTF. The CDR3 bases are TGTGCCAGCAGTTCTCAAAGAACAGGTTACTATGGCTACACCTTC.

This rearrangement joins TRBV7-8 to TRBJ2-3; 9 positions match TRBD2. Trimming at V came to 6 bases and at J to 7 bases, leaving 8 bases not matched to a gene. CDR1 and CDR2 (germline): SGHVS, FQNEAQ. The CDR3 totals 14 residues. For the CDR3, the DNA is TGTGCCAGCAGGGAGGGTAGCGGGGGTTATACGCAGTATTTT. Its protein product is CASREGSGGYTQYF. Looking up the rest from reference TRBV7-8 and TRBJ2-3 gives the full variable domain: GAGVSQSPRYKVAKRGQDVALRCDPISGHVSLFWYQQALGQGPEFLTYFQNEAQLDKSGLPSDRFFAERPEGSVSTLKIQRTQQEDSAVYLCASREGSGGYTQYFGPGTRLTVL.

The rearrangement joins TRBV2 to TRBJ1-5; TRBD1 aligns across 7 bases. Germline CDR1 SNHLY, CDR2 FYNNEI. The CDR3 loop spans 17 amino acids. J gave up 2 bases and V 6 bases, and 13 bases lay outside the gene matches. DNA of the CDR3: TGTGCCAGCAGCCTCGACAGGGTCGGAATTGGCAATCAGCCCCAGCATTTT. Protein product: CASSLDRVGIGNQPQHF.

This sequence joins TRBV5-4 and TRBJ1-2; 8 bases agree with TRBD1. V shed 5 bases, J shed 3 bases, and the junction held 6 bases outside the gene matches. Germline CDR1 reads SGHNT; CDR2 reads YYREEE (reference sequence). The CDR3 covers 14 residues. The CDR3 reads CASRPGGSDYGYTF. The CDR3 region has the DNA TGTGCCAGCAGGCCAGGGGGCAGCGACTATGGCTACACCTTC.

The rearrangement links TRBV20-1 to TRBJ1-5; tentatively, D is TRBD1 (5 bases). Germline loops: CDR1 DFQATT, CDR2 SNEGSKA (reference sequence). The CDR3 totals 15 residues. Trimming shortened V by 3 bases and J by 6 bases, and 18 bases separated the two germline ends. The CDR3 nucleotides are TGCAGTGCTAGTACGCGGCAGGGTCTGTTTCAGCCCCAGCATTTT. Protein sequence: CSASTRQGLFQPQHF.

In DNA, the CDR3 is TGCGCCAGCAGCCAGGAACAGATGCAGGCGGGCGATGAGCAGTTCTTC. Translated, it gives CASSQEQMQAGDEQFF. The chain joins TRBV4-3 to TRBJ2-1, with a tentative D call TRBD2 (5 bases). V lost 3 bases to trimming and J lost 8 bases, with 20 bases between them. Germline-derived CDR1 and CDR2 are LGHNA and YSLEER. The CDR3 loop spans 16 amino acids.

The chain links TRBV11-2 to TRBJ1-1, with a weak D call TRBD1 (6 bases). With 3 bases removed from V and 1 base from J, the gap between germline ends came to 12 bases. Germline V gene lookup returns CDR1 SGHAT and CDR2 FQNNGV. The CDR3 is 15 amino acids. CDR3 DNA sequence: TGTGCCAGCAGCTTCGTGTTGGGGGCGAACACTGAAGCTTTCTTT. Residues: CASSFVLGANTEAFF. Complete variable domain (other parts from reference TRBV11-2 and TRBJ1-1): EAGVAQSPRYKIIEKRQSVAFWCNPISGHATLYWYQQILGQGPKLLIQFQNNGVVDDSQLPKDRFSAERLKGVDSTLKIQPAKLEDSAVYLCASSFVLGANTEAFFGQGTRLTVV.

The chain combines TRBV3-1 (or the pseudogene TRBV3-2) with TRBJ1-2, with D possibly matching TRBD1 (5 bases). V lost 2 bases and J 7 bases, leaving 17 bases between the germline ends. This CDR3 region has 15 residues. Per germline, CDR1 LGHDT and CDR2 YNNKEL (reference sequence). CDR3 sequence (DNA): TGTGCCAGCAGCCAATATCAGGGCGCTCAGGGTGGCTACACCTTC. Residues: CASSQYQGAQGGYTF.

This chain uses TRBV18 with TRBJ1-6; 8 bases align to TRBD1. The CDR3 is 14 residues long. Per the germline V gene, CDR1 is KGHSH and CDR2 is LQKENI. V lost 3 bases and J lost 8; bases outside the gene matches: 3. The CDR3 nucleotides are TGTGCCAGCTCACCCGACAGGGGTGATTCACCCCTCCACTTT. Encoded protein: CASSPDRGDSPLHF.